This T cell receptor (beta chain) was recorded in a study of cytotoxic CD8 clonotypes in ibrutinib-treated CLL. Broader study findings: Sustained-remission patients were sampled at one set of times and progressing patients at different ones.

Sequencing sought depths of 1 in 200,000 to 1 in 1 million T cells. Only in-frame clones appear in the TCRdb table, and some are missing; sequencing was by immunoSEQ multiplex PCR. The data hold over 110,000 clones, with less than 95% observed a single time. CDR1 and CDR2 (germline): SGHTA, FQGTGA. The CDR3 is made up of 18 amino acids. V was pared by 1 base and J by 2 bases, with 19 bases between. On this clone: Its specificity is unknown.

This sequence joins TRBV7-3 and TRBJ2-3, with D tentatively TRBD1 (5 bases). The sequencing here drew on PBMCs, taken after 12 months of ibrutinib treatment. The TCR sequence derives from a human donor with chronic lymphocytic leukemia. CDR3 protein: CASSLNPSGRAYTDTQYF. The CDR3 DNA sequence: TGTGCCAGCAGCTTAAATCCCTCGGGCAGGGCCTACACAGATACGCAGTATTTT.